The T cell receptor beta chain described here comes from a study of beta chain features in type 1 diabetes (dated by TCRdb to 2017 to 2018). With regard to the full study: Mean age, gender distribution, total cell number and subset yield did not differ between patients and healthy donors. Naive and central memory subsets were obtained from all 30 or so donors, but regulatory and stem cell-like memory subsets were isolated from only 8 patients and about 8 healthy donors. The study compared the TCRB repertoires of sorted circulating CD4+ T cell subsets in recently diagnosed type 1 diabetes patients with those in matched healthy donors. A total of 100 million to 140 million sorted cells were examined across all samples, and the number of cells per subset was strongly correlated with RNA yield. Broad study findings and their caveats: HLA sub-analyses involved small numbers of individuals, so any influence of HLA type on TCRB rearrangement remained unresolved. Sequencing cDNA rather than genomic DNA could over-represent highly expressing activated cells, although activation and CD3 levels did not differ between groups. Shorter templates might be favored by PCR, yet because patient and control samples were amplified and corrected together, any such skew would affect both groups equally. Patients with type 1 diabetes made fewer insertions and deleted more nucleotides at VDJ recombination sites, implying thymic rearrangement abnormalities. The naive, central memory and regulatory TCRB repertoires appeared to resemble one another more closely among patients than among healthy donors. Type 1 diabetes patients showed a moderate but significant shortening of TCRB CDR3 length in all four CD4+ subsets.

All of the isolated RNA was reverse transcribed with the High Capacity cDNA Reverse Transcription Kit, so expressed TCRB transcripts were sequenced. Naive, central memory and regulatory T cell samples underwent deep immunoSEQ sequencing, averaging about 3.57 million total reads per sample. Sorted cells were lysed in RLT buffer, and RNA was extracted using DNase-treated RNeasy Micro or Mini kits according to cell number. To prevent cross-contamination, every cell subset was processed on its own, while patient and healthy donor samples were processed together. TCRB sequences were amplified from cDNA with the immunoSEQ multiplex PCR, producing 87-bp fragments spanning the CDR3 region. The amplicons were sequenced using the Illumina HiSeq platform. The original pipeline was this. Synthetic template baselines were used to correct PCR bias computationally, reads within Hamming distance 2 were collapsed together, and singletons that could not be merged were discarded. Reads were aligned to IMGT to assign V, D and J genes, CDR3 length, and insertions or deletions at six rearrangement sites. Within each subset, clonotype counts were normalized to sorted cell number, and only after that were true diversity and Gini coefficients computed with the tcR R package. The overlap coefficient, calculated on TCRB nucleotide sequences, was used to quantify repertoire sharing. In TCRdb, the immuneACCESS table is reduced to in-frame sequences with V and J assigned. These tables do not hold every clone; where another copy was compared, an unresolved V gene accounts for under half, and the others remain unexplained. V and J calls and clone size are as listed in that table; D and trimming were resolved from the DNA. For this sample there are about 180,000 clones; roughly 8% appear just once. The ten largest make up 0.5% of the sample.

A single peripheral blood draw of about 116 mL on average was collected from each donor into heparinised tubes. A BD FACSAria II was used to sort naive, central memory, regulatory and stem cell-like memory CD4+ T cells with a panel that included CD45RO, CCR7, CD25, CD127, CD95 and CD27. A purity above 98% was achieved for all sorted populations. PBMCs were isolated immediately by Lymphoprep density gradient centrifugation and stained directly without culture. To minimize batch effects, samples were stained and sorted in pairs, one healthy donor with one patient per experiment. This clone was counted only a few times. This receptor's antigen is unknown. No clone much larger than this one lies a single base away; base qualities are absent. This TCR was sampled from a man aged 18 to 30 with type 1 diabetes. Sequencing was performed on central memory CD4+ T cells from blood.

In nucleotides, the sequence is TGTGCCAGCAGTGAATTGAGGGGGACTGAAGCTTTCTTT. Translated, it gives CASSELRGTEAFF. The chain was built from TRBV6-1 and TRBJ1-1, with TRBD1 tentatively as D gene (6 bases match). Reading the germline V gene gives CDR1 MNHNS and CDR2 SASEGT. The junction carries 9 bases between V and J, which are trimmed by 2 bases and 5 bases respectively. The CDR3 has 13 amino acids, counting the end cysteine and phenylalanine. The read is trimmed to its CDR3 DNA, 39 bases read in frame from base 1.